A selection of T cell receptor beta chains follows, all from one sample in a study of blood T cells in healthy people across ages. TCRdb re-derived calls from the 5' RACE reads in MiXCR, one entry per CDR3 protein. The sample records around 1,500,000 distinct CDR3 sequences, around 39% being singletons. The sample taken for sequencing was blood. The receptors come from a woman between 18 and 29 years old in good health. Each CDR3 is given with its conserved first and last residue. The D gene is left open where the match is weak. Rows may omit the clone size; those that give it use once, few, many or a size class.

CASSQVPWRDSPYEQYF,TGTGCCAGCAGCCAAGTCCCTTGGCGAGATTCCCCCTACGAGCAGTACTTC,-,-,TRBV4-2,TRBJ2-7
CSALDSDPTNEKLFF,TGCAGTGCTTTGGACAGCGACCCAACTAATGAAAAACTGTTTTTT,-,-,TRBV20-1,TRBJ1-4
CASSEGRGWNSPLHF,TGTGCCAGCAGCGAAGGCCGAGGGTGGAATTCACCCCTCCACTTT,-,-,TRBV14,TRBJ1-6
CASSWRRTNEQFF,TGTGCCAGCAGTTGGAGGAGGACAAATGAGCAGTTCTTC,-,-,TRBV6-1,TRBJ2-1
CASRTKGQALYEQYF,TGTGCCAGCAGAACCAAGGGGCAGGCACTCTACGAGCAGTACTTC,-,-,TRBV2,TRBJ2-7
CASTANYVVLFF,TGTGCCAGCACCGCCAACTATGTAGTTCTGTTCTTC,-,few,TRBV7-9,TRBJ2-1
CSARPLGQFADTQYF,TGCAGTGCTAGACCCCTGGGACAGTTTGCAGATACGCAGTATTTT,TRBD1,few,TRBV20-1,TRBJ2-3
CASSSDYGEQFF,TGCGCCAGCAGCTCGGACTACGGTGAGCAGTTCTTC,-,few,TRBV5-1,TRBJ2-1
CASRTDGNMEYF,TGTGCCAGCAGGACGGACGGGAATATGGAGTACTTC,-,-,TRBV5-5,TRBJ2-5
CASSHTGANEQYF,TGTGCCAGCAGTCACACAGGGGCCAACGAGCAGTACTTC,TRBD1,few,TRBV27,TRBJ2-7
CASSGGDRQGETQYF,TGTGCCAGCTCTGGAGGGGACAGGCAGGGGGAGACCCAGTACTTC,TRBD1,few,TRBV18,TRBJ2-5
CASSRRTGGGSGELFF,TGTGCCAGCAGTCGCCGGACAGGGGGCGGGAGCGGGGAGCTGTTTTTT,TRBD1,few,TRBV6-5,TRBJ2-2
CSAPKGGPNNEQFF,TGCAGTGCCCCGAAGGGGGGGCCCAACAATGAGCAGTTCTTC,-,-,TRBV20-1,TRBJ2-1
CASSYPGQIYEQYF,TGTGCCAGCAGCTATCCGGGACAGATCTACGAGCAGTACTTC,TRBD1,few,TRBV5-5,TRBJ2-7
CASRTAHNEQFF,TGCGCCAGCAGAACAGCCCACAATGAGCAGTTCTTC,-,few,TRBV5-1,TRBJ2-1
CASRRRTVNTEAFF,TGTGCCAGCAGGAGGCGGACAGTGAACACTGAAGCTTTCTTT,-,-,TRBV12-3/TRBV12-4,TRBJ1-1
CASSKVCGTVAYEQYF,TGTGCCAGCAGCAAAGTCTGCGGGACAGTAGCCTACGAGCAGTACTTC,-,-,TRBV21-1,TRBJ2-7
CASSMAGQNYGYTF,TGTGCCAGCAGCATGGCCGGGCAGAACTATGGCTACACCTTC,-,many,TRBV7-8,TRBJ1-2
CASSPPGTSRPDTQYF,TGTGCCAGCAGCCCCCCCGGGACTAGCAGACCAGATACGCAGTATTTT,TRBD2,-,TRBV5-6,TRBJ2-3
CATIAGLETQYF,TGTGCCACCATAGCGGGGCTAGAGACCCAGTACTTC,TRBD2,few,TRBV6-1,TRBJ2-5
CASSLPNWYQETQYF,TGTGCCAGCAGCCTCCCGAACTGGTACCAAGAGACCCAGTACTTC,-,-,TRBV7-8,TRBJ2-5
CASSQVLHDTQYF,TGTGCCAGCAGCCAGGTACTCCACGATACGCAGTATTTT,-,few,TRBV4-2,TRBJ2-3
CASSQRTESIQYF,TGTGCCAGCAGCCAGCGGACAGAAAGCATTCAGTACTTC,-,-,TRBV7-9,TRBJ2-4
CASSSALGNEQYF,TGTGCCAGCAGCTCCGCCTTGGGAAACGAGCAGTACTTC,-,-,TRBV7-2,TRBJ2-7
CAISELGTEDEQYF,TGTGCCATCAGTGAGTTGGGGACAGAAGACGAGCAGTACTTC,TRBD1,few,TRBV10-3,TRBJ2-7
CASSYGNNSPLHF,TGTGCCAGCAGTTACGGTAATAATTCACCCCTCCACTTT,-,-,TRBV6-2/TRBV6-3,TRBJ1-6
CASSLSLAGATYNEQFF,TGCGCCAGCAGCTTGTCACTAGCGGGGGCCACCTACAATGAGCAGTTCTTC,TRBD2,few,TRBV5-1,TRBJ2-1
CASSLGQEYTGELFF,TGTGCCAGCAGCTTAGGACAGGAGTACACCGGGGAGCTGTTTTTT,TRBD1,once,TRBV5-4,TRBJ2-2
CSSSNLGLGSYNEQFF,TGTTCCAGCAGCAACCTCGGACTAGGATCTTACAATGAGCAGTTCTTC,TRBD2,-,TRBV27,TRBJ2-1
CASRRSSRFDEQFF,TGTGCCAGTAGAAGGTCTTCGAGGTTCGATGAGCAGTTCTTC,-,few,TRBV6-5,TRBJ2-1
CASSQEGRNRYF,TGTGCCAGCAGCCAAGAAGGGAGGAATCGGTATTTT,-,-,TRBV14,TRBJ2-3
CSVDGGRTAAIRNEQFF,TGCAGCGTTGATGGCGGGAGGACGGCTGCGATACGCAATGAGCAGTTCTTC,TRBD2,few,TRBV29-1,TRBJ2-1
CSVGVHQNTEAFF,TGCAGCGTTGGCGTGCACCAGAACACTGAAGCTTTCTTT,-,few,TRBV29-1,TRBJ1-1